The T cell receptor beta chain under discussion was sequenced for a study of cytomegalovirus exposure and HLA in healthy donors. The PCR made use of 60 Vbeta and 13 Jbeta primers. Only in-frame clones appear in the TCRdb table, and some are missing; sequencing was by immunoSEQ multiplex PCR. The sample has about 190,000 clones; about nine tenths are singletons. Study conclusions and caveats: One cluster of highly shared sequence variants probably arose as a sequencing artifact.

On this clone: Antigen specificity is unknown.

The germline CDR1 and CDR2 sequences are MNHEY and SVGAGI. The length of the CDR3 is 16 residues. V was cut by 2 bases and J by 5 bases, with 17 bases left in between. The sequencing sample was made of PBMCs. The TCR comes from a boy aged 2 to 9 in good health and CMV-seronegative. This chain links TRBV6-5 with TRBJ2-3; maybe TRBD1 (5 bases). This CDR3 is CASSYAPGFYGDTQYF. DNA of the CDR3: TGTGCCAGCAGTTACGCACCAGGGTTTTATGGAGATACGCAGTATTTT.